A single T cell receptor beta chain is shown here with its context. Its cognate antigen has yet to be identified. Base qualities are missing; no much larger clone stands one base away. Donors were healthy HIV-negative adults with no recently reported acute infections or vaccinations. Only Caucasian adults living in Nashville, Tennessee, USA were represented among the donors. In the unsorted samples, approximately 85 million PBMCs were counted, and genomic DNA was extracted using the QIAamp DNA Blood Mini kit. After blood collection by leukapheresis, PBMCs were isolated using Ficoll-Histopaque density gradient centrifugation and then cryopreserved in the vapor phase of liquid nitrogen. This record comes from a study of shared clonotypes between healthy human individuals (dated by TCRdb to about 2020). For context, the study as a whole: The cohort comprised a couple of women and three men aged 18 to 49 years. Between about 0.94 and 8.9 billion PBMCs per donor were obtained by leukapheresis. Blood TCR repertoires of roughly five healthy adults were deeply sequenced to estimate repertoire size and the extent of clonotype sharing between individuals. To increase sequencing depth and limit assay-specific biases, TCR repertoire library preparation and sequencing were carried out by different laboratories using diverse techniques.

Broad study findings and their caveats: Sampling was restricted to blood, and TCR repertoires in tissue are likely to differ from TCR repertoires in blood. The genetic and exposure-history diversity represented was limited by the small number of donors. Pairwise subsampling led to the expectation that sequencing depth would affect the degree of clonotype sharing among donors.

TCR CDR3 regions were amplified from genomic DNA by multiplex PCR using the deep immunoSEQ assay. For each cell subset, the extracted genomic DNA was distributed evenly across all wells of several immunoSEQ 96-well plates, and each plate served as one replicate. For unsorted PBMC, each replicate PCR was loaded with approximately 320 ng genomic DNA, equivalent to about 30,000 T cell genomes. Ten immunoSEQ deep assay plates were used to sequence the unsorted PBMC genomic DNA. Purified libraries were quantified with a Qubit 3.0 fluorometer, sized on a Bioanalyzer 2100, and re-quantified with the KAPA Library Quantification kit. Every immunoSEQ 96-well plate was sequenced on a separate single-read 150-cycle Illumina NextSeq 550 flow cell. The study's own analysis went as follows. Because only junctional sequences without quality scores were contained in the immunoSEQ output, filtering matching that applied to full-length reads could not be performed. To assign V/J genes and CDR3, sequences were annotated against IMGT germline references using PyIR, a Python wrapper for IgBLAST v1.9. Reads were removed for weak V/J assignments (E-value above 1e-6), missing CDR3, stop codons, out-of-frame junctions, or ambiguous translated residues. A V3J clonotype was defined by an identical inferred V gene, J gene, and CDR3 amino acid sequence. To compute the percentage overlap between repertoires, the number of shared unique clonotypes was divided by the size of the smaller repertoire. RTK rarefaction, the Chao1 estimator, and Recon v2.1 estimates of unobserved clonotypes were used to assess repertoire richness. TCRdb limited this immuneACCESS table to in-frame rearrangements with V and J called. A share of clones is missing; checked studies link under half to unresolved V genes, and the rest is unexplained. V, J and clone size are taken as reported in that table, and D and trimming were inferred from the DNA itself. In all, the sample holds about 470,000 clones, and roughly three quarters of those were seen once. The ten largest account for approximately 13% of the sample.

The CDR3 holds 17 amino acids from the cysteine to the phenylalanine. Only CDR3 DNA remains: 51 bases, in frame from the first base. According to the germline V gene (reference sequence), CDR1 reads SGHNT and CDR2 reads YYREEE. Compared with germline, V lacks 3 bases and J lacks 7 bases; bases without a gene match: 14. The sequence was obtained from a woman aged 40 to 55 in good health. Some clones in this sample may be carry-over from other donors' samples. The chain joins TRBV5-4 to TRBJ2-1; the central 9 bases match TRBD2. The sequenced sample was PBMCs. The sequenced DNA is TGTGCCAGCAGCTCGGGGGGCGGGAGGGCCCTCAGGAATGAGCAGTTCTTC. Its coded protein is CASSSGGGRALRNEQFF.